Given below is one T cell receptor beta chain in context. The antigen is undetermined. Assay used: immunoSEQ multiplex PCR; TCRdb lists only in-frame clones, some missing. Of roughly 100,000 clones listed, more than 90% are singletons. The sample belongs to a study of T cell responses to AZD1222 COVID-19 vaccine. General study findings and limits: As reported, nearly half of all spike-specific TCRs target variant regions that are unmutated. Compared with day 0, the breadth and depth of the Spike-specific TCR repertoire rose significantly after two doses of AZD1222. In all cases, repertoires were sampled only after the peak T cell response.

The TCR sequence derives from an adult in good health. The sequencing used peripheral blood, collected on day 0 of AZD1222 vaccination.

In nucleotides, the CDR3 is TGTGCCAGCAGTTACTCGATCTGGCAGCCCCAGCATTTT. Translating gives CASSYSIWQPQHF. The rearrangement joins TRBV6-5 to TRBJ1-5; D gene ambiguous. The CDR3 contains 13 residues. Trimming shortened V by 0 bases and J by 7 bases, and 7 bases separated the two germline ends. Germline values: CDR1 MNHEY, CDR2 SVGAGI.